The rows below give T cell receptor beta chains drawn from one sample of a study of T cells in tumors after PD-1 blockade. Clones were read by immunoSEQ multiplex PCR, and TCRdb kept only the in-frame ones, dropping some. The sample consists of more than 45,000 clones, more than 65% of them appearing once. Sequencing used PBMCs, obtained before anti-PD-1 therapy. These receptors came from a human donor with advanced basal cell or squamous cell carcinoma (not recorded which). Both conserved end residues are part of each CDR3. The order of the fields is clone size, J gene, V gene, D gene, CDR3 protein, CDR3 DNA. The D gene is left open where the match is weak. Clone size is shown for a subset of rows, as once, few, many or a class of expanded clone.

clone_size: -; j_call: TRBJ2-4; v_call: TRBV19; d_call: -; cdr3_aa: CASRAPQGWAKNIQYF; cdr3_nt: TGTGCCAGTAGAGCCCCCCAGGGATGGGCCAAAAACATTCAGTACTTC
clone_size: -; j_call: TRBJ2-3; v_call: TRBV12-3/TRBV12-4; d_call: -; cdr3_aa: CASSFNLDTQYF; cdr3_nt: TGTGCCAGCAGTTTTAACCTAGATACGCAGTATTTT
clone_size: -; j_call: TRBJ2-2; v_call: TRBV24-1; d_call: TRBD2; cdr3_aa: CATSDSRLAGAVGELFF; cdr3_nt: TGTGCCACCAGTGATTCGAGACTAGCGGGAGCTGTCGGGGAGCTGTTTTTT
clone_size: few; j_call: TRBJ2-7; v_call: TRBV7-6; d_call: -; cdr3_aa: CASSLLSPGEPYEQYF; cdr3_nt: TGTGCCAGCAGCTTACTATCTCCGGGAGAACCCTACGAGCAGTACTTC
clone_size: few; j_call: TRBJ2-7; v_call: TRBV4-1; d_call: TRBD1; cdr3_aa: CASSQKQGAAYEQYF; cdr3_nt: TGCGCCAGCAGCCAAAAACAGGGGGCAGCGTACGAGCAGTACTTC
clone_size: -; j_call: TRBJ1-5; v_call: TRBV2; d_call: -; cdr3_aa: CASSEGGVTSNQPQHF; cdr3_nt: TGTGCCAGCAGTGAAGGGGGGGTGACAAGCAATCAGCCCCAGCATTTT
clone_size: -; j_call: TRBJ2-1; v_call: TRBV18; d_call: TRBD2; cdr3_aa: CASSLGLADEQFF; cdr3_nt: TGTGCCAGCTCCCTCGGACTAGCAGATGAGCAGTTCTTC
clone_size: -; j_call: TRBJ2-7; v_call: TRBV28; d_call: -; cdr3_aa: CATSRASYEQYF; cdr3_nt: TGTGCCACCTCCAGGGCTTCCTACGAGCAGTACTTC
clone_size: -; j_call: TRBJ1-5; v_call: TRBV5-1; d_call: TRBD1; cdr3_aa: CASSLMPGQGNQPQHF; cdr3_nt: TGCGCCAGCAGCTTGATGCCGGGACAGGGGAATCAGCCCCAGCATTTT
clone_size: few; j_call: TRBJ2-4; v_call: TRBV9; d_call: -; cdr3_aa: CASSVGPGTAKNIQYF; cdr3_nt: TGTGCCAGCAGCGTAGGTCCGGGGACGGCCAAAAACATTCAGTACTTC
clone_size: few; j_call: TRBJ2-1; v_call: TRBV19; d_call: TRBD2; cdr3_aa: CASTPGLGARQFF; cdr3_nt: TGTGCCAGTACACCGGGACTAGGGGCGCGGCAGTTCTTC
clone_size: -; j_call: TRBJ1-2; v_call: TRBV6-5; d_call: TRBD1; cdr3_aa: CASSLQGRNYGYTF; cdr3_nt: TGTGCCAGCAGTTTACAGGGGCGGAACTATGGCTACACCTTC
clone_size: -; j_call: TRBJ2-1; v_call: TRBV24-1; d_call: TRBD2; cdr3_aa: CATSDGGLGGYNEQFF; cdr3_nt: TGTGCCACCAGTGATGGGGGACTAGGGGGTTACAATGAGCAGTTCTTC
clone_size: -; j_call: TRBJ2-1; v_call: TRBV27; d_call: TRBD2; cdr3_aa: CASSPTLSGGLDNEQFF; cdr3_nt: TGTGCCAGCAGTCCCACCCTTAGCGGGGGATTAGACAATGAGCAGTTCTTC
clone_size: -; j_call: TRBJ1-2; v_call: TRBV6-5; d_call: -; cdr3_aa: CASSYGGGRGYTF; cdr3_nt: TGTGCCAGCAGTTACGGGGGGGGGCGGGGCTACACCTTC
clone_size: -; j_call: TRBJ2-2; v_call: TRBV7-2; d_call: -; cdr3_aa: CASSLDLTDTGELFF; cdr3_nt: TGTGCCAGCAGCTTAGATCTGACGGACACCGGGGAGCTGTTTTTT
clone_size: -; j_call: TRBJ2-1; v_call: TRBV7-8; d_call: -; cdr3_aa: CASSLRLTTSYNEQFF; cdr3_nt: TGTGCCAGCAGCTTACGGCTAACAACGTCCTACAATGAGCAGTTCTTC
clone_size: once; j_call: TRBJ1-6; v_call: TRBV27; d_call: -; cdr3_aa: CASSLYKNSPLHF; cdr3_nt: TGTGCCAGCAGTTTGTACAAGAATTCACCCCTCCACTTT
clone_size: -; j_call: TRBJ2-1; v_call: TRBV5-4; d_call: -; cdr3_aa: CASSRDPDNNNEQFF; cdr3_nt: TGTGCCAGCAGCCGGGACCCAGATAATAACAATGAGCAGTTCTTC
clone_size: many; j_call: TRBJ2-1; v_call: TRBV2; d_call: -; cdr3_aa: CASSEGQGNYNEQFF; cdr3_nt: TGTGCCAGCAGTGAAGGGCAGGGAAACTACAATGAGCAGTTCTTC
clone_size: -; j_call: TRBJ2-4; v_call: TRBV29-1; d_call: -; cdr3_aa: CSVVGQRGFVYF; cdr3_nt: TGCAGCGTTGTAGGCCAGAGGGGGTTTGTGTACTTC
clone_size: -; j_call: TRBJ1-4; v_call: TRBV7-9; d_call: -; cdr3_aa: CASSLESEKLFF; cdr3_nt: TGTGCCAGCAGCTTAGAGAGTGAAAAACTGTTTTTT
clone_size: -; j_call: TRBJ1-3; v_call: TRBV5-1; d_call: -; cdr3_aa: CASSLESSGNTIYF; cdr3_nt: TGCGCCAGCAGCTTGGAAAGCTCTGGAAACACCATATATTTT
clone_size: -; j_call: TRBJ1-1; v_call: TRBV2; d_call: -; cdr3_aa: CATRGELNTEAFF; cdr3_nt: TGTGCCACACGCGGGGAGCTGAACACTGAAGCTTTCTTT
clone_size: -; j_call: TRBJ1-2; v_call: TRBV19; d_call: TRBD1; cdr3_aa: CASNPPGQSFYGYTF; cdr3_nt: TGTGCCAGTAATCCCCCGGGACAGTCCTTCTATGGCTACACCTTC
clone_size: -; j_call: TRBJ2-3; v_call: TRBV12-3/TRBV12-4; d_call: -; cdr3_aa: CASSLGTQYF; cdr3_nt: TGTGCCAGCAGTTTAGGTACGCAGTATTTT
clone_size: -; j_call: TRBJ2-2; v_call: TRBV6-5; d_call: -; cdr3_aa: CASSYSSGTGELFF; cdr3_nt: TGTGCCAGCAGTTACTCTTCGGGCACCGGGGAGCTGTTTTTT
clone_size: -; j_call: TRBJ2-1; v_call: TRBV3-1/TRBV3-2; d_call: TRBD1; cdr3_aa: CASTPSRDRPYNEQFF; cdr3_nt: TGTGCCAGCACCCCCAGCCGGGACAGACCCTACAATGAGCAGTTCTTC
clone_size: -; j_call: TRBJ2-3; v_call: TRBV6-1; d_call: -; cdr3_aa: CASSDYTDTQYF; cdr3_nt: TGTGCCAGCAGTGATTACACAGATACGCAGTATTTT
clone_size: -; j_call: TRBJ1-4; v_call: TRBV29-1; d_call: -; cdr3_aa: CSVEVPRGGEKLFF; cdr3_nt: TGCAGCGTTGAAGTCCCCCGGGGTGGGGAAAAACTGTTTTTT
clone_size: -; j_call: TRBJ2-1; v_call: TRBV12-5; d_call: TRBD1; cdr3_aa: CASGTVQGLWDEQFF; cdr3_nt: TGTGCTAGTGGGACGGTACAGGGGTTATGGGATGAGCAGTTCTTC
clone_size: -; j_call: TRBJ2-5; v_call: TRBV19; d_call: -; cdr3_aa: CASSDWETQYF; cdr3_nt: TGTGCCAGTAGTGATTGGGAGACCCAGTACTTC
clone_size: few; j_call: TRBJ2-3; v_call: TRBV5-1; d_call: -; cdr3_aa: CASSTAQGLTDTQYF; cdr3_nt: TGCGCCAGCAGCACCGCTCAGGGACTCACAGATACGCAGTATTTT